This T cell receptor (beta chain) derives from a study of circulating and synovial CD4+ cells in juvenile arthritis. TCRdb keeps only in-frame clones here, not all; method: immunoSEQ multiplex PCR. The sample includes approximately 16,000 clones, approximately 90% seen only once; the top ten take less than 0.95%. The V gene lost 4 bases and the J gene lost 2 bases, with 5 bases spanning the gap. The CDR3 is 12 residues long. Germline V gives CDR1 LNHDA, CDR2 SQIVND (reference sequence). Sequencing was performed on CD4+ T cells from blood. This clonotype was sampled from a human donor with juvenile idiopathic arthritis. The rearrangement links TRBV19 to TRBJ2-5; D unresolved. CDR3 residues: CASSRQQETQYF. CDR3 in DNA: TGTGCCAGTAGTAGGCAGCAAGAGACCCAGTACTTC.